These T cell receptor beta chains were read from a single sample in a study of blood T cell repertoires in COVID-19. Profiling relied on immunoSEQ multiplex PCR, and the TCRdb table lists in-frame clones only, not all of them. Here the sample spans more than 130,000 clones, approximately 90% being singletons. The sequenced material came from peripheral blood. The receptors derive from a woman aged 40 to 55 with acute or convalescent COVID-19. Each CDR3 is given with its conserved first and last residue. The D gene is left open where the match is weak. The size of a clone is reported for some rows only, either as once, few or many, or as a class for expanded clones.

j_call,clone_size,d_call,v_call,cdr3_aa,cdr3_nt
TRBJ1-2,few,-,TRBV5-4,CASSPERGWHGYTF,TGTGCCAGCAGCCCTGAAAGAGGGTGGCATGGCTACACCTTC
TRBJ2-7,-,-,TRBV25-1,CASTAGTFYEQYF,TGTGCCAGCACTGCCGGGACATTCTACGAGCAGTACTTC
TRBJ2-7,-,-,TRBV6-2/TRBV6-3,CASSYTRLRYEQYF,TGTGCCAGCAGTTACACTAGGTTACGCTACGAGCAGTACTTC
TRBJ2-7,-,-,TRBV5-5,CASSLVTGPYEQYF,TGTGCCAGCAGCTTGGTAACAGGGCCCTACGAGCAGTACTTC
TRBJ1-1,-,TRBD1,TRBV2,CASTSESGQYTEAFF,TGTGCCAGCACTTCCGAATCGGGACAGTACACTGAAGCTTTCTTT
TRBJ2-1,once,TRBD2,TRBV27,CASSFAGGYNEQFF,TGTGCCAGCAGTTTTGCGGGAGGTTACAATGAGCAGTTCTTC
TRBJ2-1,-,-,TRBV27,CASSPLGGPNEQFF,TGTGCCAGCAGTCCGCTAGGGGGTCCGAATGAGCAGTTCTTC
TRBJ2-1,once,TRBD2,TRBV6-2/TRBV6-3,CASSSSSGKRNEQFF,TGTGCCAGCAGTTCTTCTAGCGGGAAGAGGAATGAGCAGTTCTTC
TRBJ1-1,-,-,TRBV11-2,CASSRNPPGFPEAFF,TGTGCCAGCAGTAGAAACCCCCCAGGGTTCCCTGAAGCTTTCTTT
TRBJ1-2,few,TRBD1,TRBV6-6,CASIQGQGAGGYTF,TGTGCCAGCATCCAGGGGCAGGGGGCAGGGGGCTACACCTTC
TRBJ1-4,once,-,TRBV30,CASESNSINEKLFF,TGTGCCTCCGAGTCGAACAGCATTAATGAAAAACTGTTTTTT
TRBJ1-1,-,TRBD1,TRBV28,CASTTRDSTEAFF,TGTGCCAGCACCACCCGGGACAGCACTGAAGCTTTCTTT
TRBJ2-5,-,-,TRBV7-9,CASSRLLGQPQETQYF,TGTGCCAGCAGCCGTCTACTAGGACAGCCTCAAGAGACCCAGTACTTC
TRBJ1-2,-,-,TRBV5-8,CASSLGAGAYGYTF,TGTGCCAGCAGCTTGGGAGCGGGGGCCTATGGCTACACCTTC
TRBJ1-5,-,-,TRBV19,CASSNRRRSNQPQHF,TGTGCCAGTAGTAACCGACGGAGAAGCAATCAGCCCCAGCATTTT
TRBJ1-1,-,-,TRBV5-5,CASSLYYGGGTEAFF,TGTGCCAGCAGCTTGTATTACGGGGGTGGCACTGAAGCTTTCTTT
TRBJ2-7,-,-,TRBV7-2,CASSLGTWVRGEQYF,TGTGCCAGCAGCTTAGGCACCTGGGTTCGGGGAGAGCAGTACTTC
TRBJ1-2,-,TRBD1,TRBV5-4,CASSPYPTGGGNGYTF,TGTGCCAGCAGCCCGTACCCTACAGGGGGCGGCAATGGCTACACCTTC
TRBJ2-1,once,TRBD2,TRBV4-1,CASSPSGGVEQFF,TGCGCCAGCAGCCCCAGCGGGGGGGTTGAGCAGTTCTTC
TRBJ2-6,-,-,TRBV6-6,CASGSSGANVLTF,TGTGCCAGCGGTAGCTCTGGGGCCAACGTCCTGACTTTC
TRBJ2-2,-,-,TRBV5-1,CASSRGAWSGELFF,TGCGCCAGCTCCAGGGGGGCCTGGAGCGGGGAGCTGTTTTTT
TRBJ2-2,-,TRBD2,TRBV10-3,CAISESRGADTGELFF,TGTGCCATCAGTGAGTCGCGGGGGGCCGACACCGGGGAGCTGTTTTTT
TRBJ2-7,-,TRBD1,TRBV24-1,CATSQSDQGDEQYF,TGTGCCACCAGTCAAAGTGACCAGGGGGACGAGCAGTACTTC
TRBJ1-1,once,-,TRBV7-3,CASSLQGIGTEAFF,TGTGCCAGCAGCTTACAGGGTATAGGCACTGAAGCTTTCTTT
TRBJ2-7,-,TRBD1,TRBV30,CAWADRDYEQYF,TGTGCCTGGGCAGACAGGGACTACGAGCAGTACTTC
TRBJ2-5,-,TRBD2,TRBV20-1,CSASMTSGAETQYF,TGCAGTGCTAGTATGACTAGCGGGGCGGAGACCCAGTACTTC
TRBJ1-2,-,-,TRBV9,CASSVIQGPWYGYTF,TGTGCCAGCAGCGTAATCCAGGGGCCTTGGTATGGCTACACCTTC
TRBJ1-3,-,TRBD1,TRBV5-1,CASSPGTGPRSGNTIYF,TGCGCCAGCAGCCCGGGGACAGGCCCTCGCTCTGGAAACACCATATATTTT
TRBJ2-7,-,TRBD1,TRBV19,CASWDRNEQYF,TGTGCCAGTTGGGACAGGAACGAGCAGTACTTC
TRBJ1-2,-,-,TRBV20-1,CSARLAGGYTF,TGCAGTGCTAGACTAGCTGGGGGCTACACCTTC
TRBJ2-1,few,TRBD2,TRBV30,CAWSAAGGPYNEQFF,TGTGCCTGGAGTGCGGCGGGAGGGCCCTACAATGAGCAGTTCTTC
TRBJ1-2,-,TRBD1,TRBV4-2,CASSQDPGGGFGYTF,TGTGCCAGCAGCCAAGATCCTGGAGGGGGCTTTGGCTACACCTTC
TRBJ1-5,-,-,TRBV30,CAWSVQPARQPQHF,TGTGCCTGGAGTGTACAACCCGCGAGGCAGCCCCAGCATTTT
TRBJ2-1,-,TRBD2,TRBV10-3,CAISDPGLVKFF,TGTGCCATCAGTGACCCGGGACTAGTCAAGTTCTTC
TRBJ2-3,-,TRBD2,TRBV30,CAWSRLAADTQYF,TGTGCCTGGAGTAGACTAGCAGCAGATACGCAGTATTTT
TRBJ1-5,-,-,TRBV2,CASSEGSGINQPQHF,TGTGCCAGCAGTGAAGGGTCAGGGATCAATCAGCCCCAGCATTTT
TRBJ1-4,-,TRBD1,TRBV7-9,CASSLGDRGNEKLFF,TGTGCCAGCAGCTTAGGAGACAGGGGAAATGAAAAACTGTTTTTT
TRBJ1-2,few,-,TRBV9,CASSPDIYGYTF,TGTGCCAGCAGCCCCGACATCTATGGCTACACCTTC
TRBJ2-1,-,TRBD2,TRBV11-3,CASSERGYNEQFF,TGTGCCAGCAGCGAGCGGGGCTACAATGAGCAGTTCTTC
TRBJ2-1,-,TRBD2,TRBV30,CAWTGGRGDEQFF,TGTGCCTGGACTGGGGGGAGGGGAGATGAGCAGTTCTTC
TRBJ2-5,once,-,TRBV7-6,CASSLVWGRGQETQYF,TGTGCCAGCAGCTTAGTATGGGGACGGGGGCAAGAGACCCAGTACTTC
TRBJ1-4,-,-,TRBV6-6,CASSSDPGDKLFF,TGTGCCAGCAGTTCCGACCCGGGGGATAAACTGTTTTTT
TRBJ2-3,-,-,TRBV6-4,CASSGSSSTDTQYF,TGTGCCAGCAGTGGGAGCAGTAGCACAGATACGCAGTATTTT
TRBJ2-3,-,-,TRBV11-1,CASSFGGSRGTDTQYF,TGTGCCAGCAGCTTTGGAGGCTCTAGAGGCACAGATACGCAGTATTTT